These T cell receptor beta chains were read from a single sample in a study of beta chain features in type 1 diabetes. TCRdb keeps only in-frame clones here, not all; method: immunoSEQ multiplex PCR. The sample has 640,000 or so clones, 13% seen once. Sequenced sample: naive CD4+ T cells from blood. These receptors came from a man in his late teens or twenties with type 1 diabetes. The CDR3 runs from the conserved cysteine through the conserved F or W. A D gene is named only where the DNA matches it firmly. Expanded clones get a size class; other rows say once, few or many, or leave the size out.

D gene	V gene	J gene	clone size	CDR3 protein	CDR3 DNA
.	TRBV19	TRBJ2-5	.	CATADRETQYF	TGTGCCACCGCGGATCGAGAGACCCAGTACTTC
.	TRBV30	TRBJ1-4	few	CAWSVDPGEKLFF	TGTGCCTGGAGTGTCGACCCGGGGGAAAAACTGTTTTTT
.	TRBV12-5	TRBJ2-2	.	CASGHQGKGTGELFF	TGTGCTAGTGGTCACCAGGGCAAGGGCACCGGGGAGCTGTTTTTT
TRBD1	TRBV29-1	TRBJ2-2	few	CSVSGQGVTGELFF	TGCAGCGTTTCGGGACAGGGAGTTACCGGGGAGCTGTTTTTT
.	TRBV19	TRBJ2-2	.	CASSIRGAGTGELFF	TGTGCCAGTAGTATAAGGGGCGCCGGCACCGGGGAGCTGTTTTTT
.	TRBV28	TRBJ1-5	.	CASSLSEKNQPQHF	TGTGCCAGCAGTTTATCCGAGAAGAATCAGCCCCAGCATTTT
TRBD2	TRBV7-6	TRBJ2-1	.	CASSLGEASGVSEQFF	TGTGCCAGCAGCTTAGGGGAGGCTAGCGGGGTTTCGGAGCAGTTCTTC
TRBD1	TRBV6-5	TRBJ1-2	.	CASSEDRGSGYTF	TGTGCCAGCAGTGAGGACAGGGGCAGTGGCTACACCTTC
.	TRBV29-1	TRBJ1-2	few	CSVGQGGDYGYTF	TGCAGCGTTGGCCAGGGAGGAGACTATGGCTACACCTTC
TRBD1	TRBV2	TRBJ1-5	once	CASSEQGAPQPQHF	TGTGCCAGCAGTGAACAGGGGGCTCCCCAGCCCCAGCATTTT
.	TRBV6-6	TRBJ2-5	.	CASSSQGGEQTQYF	TGTGCCAGCAGTTCTCAGGGTGGGGAACAGACCCAGTACTTC
.	TRBV5-1	TRBJ2-7	.	CASSAAGQSRSSAEQYF	TGCGCCAGCAGCGCAGCGGGACAGTCTCGGTCCAGTGCCGAGCAGTACTTC
TRBD2	TRBV19	TRBJ2-1	few	CASTGLAGNTYNEQFF	TGTGCCAGTACGGGACTAGCGGGGAACACTTACAATGAGCAGTTCTTC
TRBD1	TRBV11-2	TRBJ1-2	few	CASSAQGPYDGYTF	TGTGCCAGCAGCGCACAGGGGCCCTACGATGGCTACACCTTC
TRBD2	TRBV7-8	TRBJ2-3	.	CASRRTRPPTDTQYF	TGTGCCAGCAGACGGACTAGACCACCCACAGATACGCAGTATTTT
.	TRBV30	TRBJ1-2	.	CAWSVSDGYTF	TGTGCCTGGAGTGTCTCCGATGGCTACACCTTC
.	TRBV5-1	TRBJ2-1	.	CASSGKWLSEQFF	TGCGCCAGCAGTGGGAAGTGGCTCTCTGAGCAGTTCTTC
TRBD2	TRBV20-1	TRBJ2-4	.	CSAWGGAQYF	TGCAGTGCTTGGGGAGGGGCTCAGTACTTC
.	TRBV7-9	TRBJ2-1	few	CAILRPGDYNEQFF	TGTGCCATCCTCCGCCCAGGGGATTACAATGAGCAGTTCTTC
.	TRBV7-9	TRBJ1-1	few	CASSFKGSANTEAFF	TGTGCCAGCAGCTTTAAGGGGAGTGCGAACACTGAAGCTTTCTTT
.	TRBV29-1	TRBJ1-5	few	CSVGGSNQPQHF	TGCAGCGTTGGGGGTAGCAATCAGCCCCAGCATTTT
.	TRBV30	TRBJ2-2	few	CAWSAPMGITGTGELFF	TGTGCCTGGAGTGCTCCGATGGGTATAACGGGCACCGGGGAGCTGTTTTTT
.	TRBV4-1	TRBJ2-2	.	CASSPADRNTGELFF	TGCGCCAGCAGCCCCGCGGACAGAAACACCGGGGAGCTGTTTTTT
TRBD1	TRBV25-1	TRBJ2-1	.	CASRTSRTGANEQFF	TGTGCCAGCAGGACCTCGAGGACAGGGGCTAATGAGCAGTTCTTC
TRBD1	TRBV13	TRBJ1-6	few	CASSLGQGNGNSPLHF	TGTGCCAGCAGCCTGGGACAGGGCAATGGTAATTCACCCCTCCACTTT
.	TRBV7-8	TRBJ2-3	.	CASSRSPGTQYF	TGTGCCAGCAGCCGATCCCCAGGTACGCAGTATTTT
TRBD1	TRBV7-9	TRBJ1-2	.	CASSLQGAEGYTF	TGTGCCAGCAGCTTACAGGGGGCTGAAGGCTACACCTTC
TRBD2	TRBV27	TRBJ2-1	few	CASSSPSAGGAYNEQFF	TGTGCCAGCAGTTCCCCTTCCGCGGGGGGCGCCTACAATGAGCAGTTCTTC
.	TRBV9	TRBJ2-1	.	CASSVWGEECNEQFF	TGTGCCAGCAGCGTATGGGGTGAAGAGTGCAATGAGCAGTTCTTC
TRBD1	TRBV30	TRBJ1-5	.	CAWTRQGGQPQHF	TGTGCCTGGACCCGACAGGGAGGTCAGCCCCAGCATTTT
.	TRBV7-9	TRBJ1-6	.	CASSFGGQQVSPLHF	TGTGCCAGCAGCTTCGGCGGACAGCAAGTTTCACCCCTCCACTTT
.	TRBV7-9	TRBJ1-1	few	CASSPDSWGTEAFF	TGTGCCAGCAGCCCCGACAGTTGGGGAACTGAAGCTTTCTTT
.	TRBV7-9	TRBJ2-7	.	CASSARDNSYEQYF	TGTGCCAGCAGCGCCCGGGACAACTCCTACGAGCAGTACTTC
.	TRBV4-1	TRBJ1-2	.	CASSQDPFHGGYTF	TGCGCCAGCAGCCAAGATCCATTTCACGGTGGCTACACCTTC
.	TRBV9	TRBJ1-5	.	CASSVEGLSNQPQHF	TGTGCCAGCAGCGTAGAGGGGTTGTCCAATCAGCCCCAGCATTTT
.	TRBV7-2	TRBJ2-1	.	CASSLNTPADNEQFF	TGTGCCAGCAGCTTAAATACCCCCGCGGACAATGAGCAGTTCTTC
.	TRBV7-8	TRBJ2-7	.	CASSFPSAVHEQYF	TGTGCCAGCAGCTTTCCTAGCGCCGTCCACGAGCAGTACTTC
.	TRBV30	TRBJ1-2	few	CAWSLLTVYGYTF	TGTGCCTGGAGCCTCCTAACCGTGTATGGCTACACCTTC
TRBD1	TRBV6-6	TRBJ1-5	few	CASRDGTANQPQHF	TGTGCCAGCAGGGACGGGACAGCTAATCAGCCCCAGCATTTT
.	TRBV5-1	TRBJ2-2	few	CASSLAPVAATGELFF	TGCGCCAGCAGCTTGGCTCCGGTAGCGGCCACCGGGGAGCTGTTTTTT
TRBD1	TRBV15	TRBJ2-3	.	CATSRGQGAVTDTQYF	TGTGCCACCAGCAGGGGACAGGGGGCCGTCACAGATACGCAGTATTTT
TRBD1	TRBV2	TRBJ2-5	.	CASSGDRGGETQYF	TGTGCCAGCAGTGGGGACAGGGGGGGCGAGACCCAGTACTTC
.	TRBV6-1	TRBJ2-3	few	CASSVFQTDTQYF	TGTGCCAGCAGTGTTTTCCAAACAGATACGCAGTATTTT
.	TRBV29-1	TRBJ1-2	few	CSVGKAEAYGYTF	TGCAGCGTTGGGAAGGCGGAGGCCTATGGCTACACCTTC
.	TRBV9	TRBJ2-6	.	CASSVASSGANVLTF	TGTGCCAGCAGCGTCGCCAGCTCTGGGGCCAACGTCCTGACTTTC
.	TRBV30	TRBJ2-2	few	CAWSLHGELFF	TGTGCCTGGAGTCTTCACGGGGAGCTGTTTTTT
TRBD1	TRBV5-1	TRBJ2-3	few	CASSLTGASTDTQYF	TGCGCCAGCAGCTTGACAGGGGCCAGCACAGATACGCAGTATTTT
TRBD1	TRBV6-5	TRBJ1-1	.	CASATGTEAFF	TGTGCCAGCGCGACAGGGACTGAAGCTTTCTTT
.	TRBV9	TRBJ2-3	few	CASSVGGTGLITDTQYF	TGTGCCAGCAGCGTAGGGGGAACTGGACTTATCACAGATACGCAGTATTTT
.	TRBV6-5	TRBJ1-6	few	CASSYGQSPLHF	TGTGCCAGCAGTTACGGGCAGTCACCCCTCCACTTT
.	TRBV4-1	TRBJ2-7	.	CASSQDSSGTYEQYF	TGCGCCAGCAGCCAAGATTCCTCTGGGACCTACGAGCAGTACTTC
.	TRBV25-1	TRBJ2-7	.	CASREVGAREQYF	TGTGCCAGCCGGGAGGTGGGGGCGAGAGAGCAGTACTTC